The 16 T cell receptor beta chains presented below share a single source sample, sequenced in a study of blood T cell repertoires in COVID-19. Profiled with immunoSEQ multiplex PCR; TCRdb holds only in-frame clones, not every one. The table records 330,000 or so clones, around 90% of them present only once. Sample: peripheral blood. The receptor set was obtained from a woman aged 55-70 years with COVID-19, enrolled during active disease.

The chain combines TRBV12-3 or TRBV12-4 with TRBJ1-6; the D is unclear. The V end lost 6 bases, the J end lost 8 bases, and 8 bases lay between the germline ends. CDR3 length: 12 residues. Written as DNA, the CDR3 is TGTGCCAGCAGGCACGGTTATTCACCCCTCCACTTT. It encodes CASRHGYSPLHF.

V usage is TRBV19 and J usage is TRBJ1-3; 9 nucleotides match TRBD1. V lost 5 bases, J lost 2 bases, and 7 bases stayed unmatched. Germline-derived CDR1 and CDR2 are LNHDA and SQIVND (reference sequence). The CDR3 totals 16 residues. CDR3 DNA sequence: TGTGCCAGTAGTCCGGGACAGGGAAGGACTGGAAACACCATATATTTT. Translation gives CASSPGQGRTGNTIYF. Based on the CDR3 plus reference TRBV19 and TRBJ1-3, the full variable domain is DGGITQSPKYLFRKEGQNVTLSCEQNLNHDAMYWYRQDPGQGLRLIYYSQIVNDFQKGDIAEGYSVSREKKESFPLTVTSAQKNPTAFYLCASSPGQGRTGNTIYFGEGSWLTVV.

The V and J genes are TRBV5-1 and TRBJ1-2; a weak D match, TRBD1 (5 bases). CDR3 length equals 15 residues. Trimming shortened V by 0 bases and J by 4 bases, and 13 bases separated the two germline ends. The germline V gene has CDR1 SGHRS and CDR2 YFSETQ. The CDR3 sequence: CASSLVDPRGYGYTF. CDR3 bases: TGCGCCAGCAGCTTGGTCGACCCAAGGGGCTATGGCTACACCTTC.

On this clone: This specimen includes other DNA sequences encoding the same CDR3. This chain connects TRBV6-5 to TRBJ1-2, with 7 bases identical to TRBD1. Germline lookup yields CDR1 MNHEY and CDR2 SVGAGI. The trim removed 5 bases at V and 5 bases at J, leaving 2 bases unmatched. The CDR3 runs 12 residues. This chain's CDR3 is CASSRQGYGYTF. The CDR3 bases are TGTGCCAGCAGTAGACAGGGATATGGCTACACCTTC.

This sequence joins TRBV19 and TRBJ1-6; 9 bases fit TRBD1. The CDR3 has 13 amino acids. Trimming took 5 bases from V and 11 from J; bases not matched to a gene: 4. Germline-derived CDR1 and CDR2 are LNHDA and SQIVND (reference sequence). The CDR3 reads CASSGTGRTPLHF. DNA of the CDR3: TGTGCCAGTAGTGGGACAGGGCGGACACCCCTCCACTTT.

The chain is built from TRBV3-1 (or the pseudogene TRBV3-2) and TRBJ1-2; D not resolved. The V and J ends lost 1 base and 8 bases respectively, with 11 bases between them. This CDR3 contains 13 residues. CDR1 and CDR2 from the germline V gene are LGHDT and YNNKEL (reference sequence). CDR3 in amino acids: CASSQGGVQGYTF. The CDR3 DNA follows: TGTGCCAGCAGCCAAGGGGGAGTTCAGGGCTACACCTTC.

The DNA for the CDR3 is TGCGCCAGCAGCCAACCCTTGGGGAGGCAAGAGACCCAGTACTTC. Its protein is CASSQPLGRQETQYF. The rearrangement uses TRBV4-1 and TRBJ2-5; perhaps TRBD2 as D (6 bases). V was trimmed by 2 bases and J by 2 bases, leaving 12 bases between them. The CDR3 sequence is 15 residues long. Germline V lookup: CDR1 MGHRA, CDR2 YSYEKL.

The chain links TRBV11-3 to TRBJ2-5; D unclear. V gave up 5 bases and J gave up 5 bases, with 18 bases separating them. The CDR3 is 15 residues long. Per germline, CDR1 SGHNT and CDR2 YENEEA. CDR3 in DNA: TGTGCCAGCAGCCCCTCTACAACCCCGGGTGAGACCCAGTACTTC. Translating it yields CASSPSTTPGETQYF.

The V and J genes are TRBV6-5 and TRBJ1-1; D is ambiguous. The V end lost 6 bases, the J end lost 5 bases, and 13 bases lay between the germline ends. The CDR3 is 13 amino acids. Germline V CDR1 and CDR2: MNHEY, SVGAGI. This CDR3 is CASRQLTETEAFF. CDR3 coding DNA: TGTGCCAGCAGGCAACTTACTGAAACTGAAGCTTTCTTT.

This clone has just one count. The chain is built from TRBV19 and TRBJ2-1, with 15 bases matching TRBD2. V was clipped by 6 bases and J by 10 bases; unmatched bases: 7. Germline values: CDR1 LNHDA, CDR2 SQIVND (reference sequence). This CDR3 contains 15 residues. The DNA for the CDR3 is TGTGCCAGTAGGCGGACTAGCGGGGGGGCTGGGGAGCAGTTCTTC. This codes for CASRRTSGGAGEQFF. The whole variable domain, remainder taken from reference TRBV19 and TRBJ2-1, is DGGITQSPKYLFRKEGQNVTLSCEQNLNHDAMYWYRQDPGQGLRLIYYSQIVNDFQKGDIAEGYSVSREKKESFPLTVTSAQKNPTAFYLCASRRTSGGAGEQFFGPGTRLTVL.

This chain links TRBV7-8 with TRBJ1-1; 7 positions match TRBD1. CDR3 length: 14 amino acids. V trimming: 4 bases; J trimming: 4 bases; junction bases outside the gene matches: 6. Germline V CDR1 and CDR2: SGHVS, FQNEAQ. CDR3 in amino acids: CASSSYRGGTEAFF. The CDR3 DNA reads TGTGCCAGCAGCTCATACAGGGGTGGCACTGAAGCTTTCTTT.

The CDR3 DNA follows: TGTGCCAGCTCACCAGGGGGCCGCACCGGGGAGCTGTTTTTT. Translation: CASSPGGRTGELFF. J is TRBJ2-2 and V is TRBV18; D is possibly TRBD1 (6 bases). Trimming took 2 bases from V and 4 from J, leaving 8 bases between them. The length of the CDR3 is 14 residues. The germline V gene has CDR1 KGHSH and CDR2 LQKENI.

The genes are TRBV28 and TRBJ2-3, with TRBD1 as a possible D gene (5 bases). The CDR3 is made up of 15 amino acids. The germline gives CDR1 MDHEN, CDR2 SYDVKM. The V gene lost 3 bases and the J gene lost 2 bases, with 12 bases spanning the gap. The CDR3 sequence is CASSFTGKFTDTQYF. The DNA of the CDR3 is TGTGCCAGCAGTTTCACAGGAAAATTCACAGATACGCAGTATTTT.

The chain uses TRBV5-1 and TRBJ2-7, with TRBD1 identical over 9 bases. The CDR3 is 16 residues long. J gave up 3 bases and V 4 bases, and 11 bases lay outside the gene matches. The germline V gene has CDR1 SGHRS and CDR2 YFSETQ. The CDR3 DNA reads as TGCGCCAGCAGCGGGCCCCGGGACAGGGAAGGCTACGAGCAGTACTTC. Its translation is CASSGPRDREGYEQYF.

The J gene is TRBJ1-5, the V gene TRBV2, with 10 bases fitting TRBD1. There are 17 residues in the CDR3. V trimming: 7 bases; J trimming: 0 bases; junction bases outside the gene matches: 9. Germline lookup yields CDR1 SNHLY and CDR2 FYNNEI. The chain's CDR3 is CASTDGTGDYSNQPQHF. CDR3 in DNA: TGTGCCAGCACCGACGGGACAGGGGATTATAGCAATCAGCCCCAGCATTTT.

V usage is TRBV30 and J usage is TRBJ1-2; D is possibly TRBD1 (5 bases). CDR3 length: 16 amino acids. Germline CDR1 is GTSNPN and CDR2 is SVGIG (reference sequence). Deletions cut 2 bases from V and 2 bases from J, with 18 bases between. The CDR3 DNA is TGTGCCTGGAGTCTAGGGCAGGGATTATCAAACTATGGCTACACCTTC. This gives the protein CAWSLGQGLSNYGYTF.